Shown below are 28 T cell receptor beta chains from a single sample sequenced in a study of early T cells in non-severe SARS-CoV-2 infection. TCRdb recomputed calls from the 5' RACE reads with MiXCR, one row per CDR3 protein. Of under 95,000 distinct CDR3 sequences in the sample, more than 13% are singletons; the top ten hold 4.5% to 7%. The sequenced sample consisted of whole blood. Source of these receptors: an adult who was a healthcare worker with PCR-confirmed SARS-CoV-2 infection or an uninfected control (not recorded which).

This clonotype came up a few times. The chain joins TRBV19 to TRBJ2-5; D ambiguous. CDR1 LNHDA and CDR2 SQIVND come from the germline V gene (reference sequence). This CDR3 comprises 13 residues. The V end lost 6 bases, the J end lost 2 bases, and 10 bases lay between the germline ends. The CDR3 region is CASSLLVQETQYF. The CDR3 DNA reads TGTGCCAGTAGCCTCCTGGTACAAGAGACCCAGTACTTC.

Many counts were recorded for this clonotype. The chain couples TRBV7-9 to TRBJ2-7; D gene uncertain. The CDR3 consists of 15 residues. CDR1 is SEHNR and CDR2 is FQNEAQ in the germline V gene (reference sequence). The V and J ends lost 1 base and 6 bases respectively, with 16 bases between them. The CDR3 loop reads CASSLGNYPAAEQYF. The CDR3, as DNA: TGTGCCAGCAGCTTAGGGAACTACCCGGCGGCCGAGCAGTACTTC.

V usage is TRBV29-1 and J usage is TRBJ2-3; D may match TRBD1 or TRBD2 (5 bases each). V was cut by 8 bases and J by 0 bases, with 27 bases left in between. Germline loops: CDR1 SQVTM, CDR2 ANQGSEA. The CDR3 contains 18 residues. The CDR3 sequence: CSIHVRDHYERSTDTQYF. In DNA form, the CDR3 reads TGCAGCATCCACGTCCGGGACCACTACGAACGAAGCACAGATACGCAGTATTTT.

The chain joins TRBV7-9 to TRBJ2-1; D unclear. The CDR3 is made up of 18 amino acids. Germline V gives CDR1 SEHNR, CDR2 FQNEAQ (reference sequence). Between the trimmed V and J ends, which lost 5 bases and 0 bases, there was a span of 20 bases. The CDR3: CASSPSRFLPHSYNEQFF. The CDR3 DNA reads as TGTGCCAGCAGCCCCTCGAGATTTCTACCACACTCCTACAATGAGCAGTTCTTC.

The sample holds many counts of this clonotype. The V call is TRBV14, the J call TRBJ2-3, with D possibly TRBD2 on 6 matching bases. Deletions cut 0 bases from V and 5 bases from J, with 15 bases between. CDR1 is SGHDN and CDR2 is FVKESK in the germline V gene. The CDR3 sequence is 16 residues long. The CDR3 reads CASSQDETGVVDTQYF. The CDR3 DNA reads as TGTGCCAGCAGCCAAGATGAAACGGGAGTAGTAGATACGCAGTATTTT.

The chain is built from TRBV7-9 and TRBJ2-7; D not certain. V was pared by 3 bases and J by 7 bases, with 13 bases between. The CDR3 length is 13 residues. From germline, CDR1 is SEHNR and CDR2 FQNEAQ (reference sequence). CDR3 region: CASSFSRSEEQYF. Written as DNA, the CDR3 is TGTGCCAGCAGCTTTTCCCGGTCGGAAGAGCAGTACTTC.

The chain has TRBV6-5 and TRBJ2-1; TRBD2 matches 7 bases. Germline V gene lookup returns CDR1 MNHEY and CDR2 SVGAGI. V lost 5 bases, J lost 10 bases, and 5 bases stayed unmatched. The CDR3 length is 12 residues. CDR3 amino acids: CASSQTGREQFF. The CDR3 bases are TGTGCCAGCAGTCAGACCGGGAGGGAGCAGTTCTTC.

This clonotype appeared a few times. The genes are TRBV4-1 and TRBJ1-1; D unclear. The CDR3 contains 14 residues. Germline V lookup: CDR1 MGHRA, CDR2 YSYEKL. V lost 0 bases and J 2 bases, leaving 7 bases between the germline ends. CDR3 sequence (DNA): TGCGCCAGCAGCCAAGACTCCAGAAACACTGAAGCTTTCTTT. Translation: CASSQDSRNTEAFF.

Only a few counts were recorded for this clonotype. The gene calls are TRBV12-3 or TRBV12-4 and TRBJ2-7; D is perhaps TRBD1 (6 bases). There are 16 residues in the CDR3. V was pared by 6 bases and J by 3 bases, with 21 bases between. CDR3 loop: CASSPGHPAQGYEQYF. The CDR3 region has the DNA TGTGCCAGCAGCCCGGGACACCCAGCCCAGGGCTACGAGCAGTACTTC.

The V call is TRBV7-8, the J call TRBJ2-1, with a tentative D call TRBD1 (5 bases). Trimming removed 1 base from V and 3 bases from J, with 10 bases in between. Germline CDR1 reads SGHVS; CDR2 reads FQNEAQ. The CDR3 consists of 15 residues. CDR3: CASSLEGFRYNEQFF. The CDR3 bases are TGTGCCAGCAGCTTAGAGGGGTTCCGCTACAATGAGCAGTTCTTC.

This sequence joins TRBV12-3 or TRBV12-4 and TRBJ2-6, with D perhaps TRBD1 (6 bases). This CDR3 is built from 15 residues. Deletions cut 6 bases from V and 1 base from J, with 10 bases between. The CDR3 spells CASRWQGSGANVLTF. As DNA, the CDR3 is TGTGCCAGCAGGTGGCAGGGGTCTGGGGCCAACGTCCTGACTTTC.

This clonotype was found a few times. The chain is built from TRBV3-1 and TRBJ2-2, with TRBD2 identical over 10 bases. With 6 bases clipped from V and 6 bases from J, the junction kept 7 bases outside the gene matches. This CDR3 region has 15 residues. Germline-derived CDR1 and CDR2 are LGHDT and YNNKEL (reference sequence). The CDR3 is CASSPLAGLPGELFF. The CDR3, as DNA: TGTGCCAGCAGTCCACTAGCGGGATTGCCCGGGGAGCTGTTTTTT.

This clonotype was observed a few times. The chain couples TRBV4-1 to TRBJ1-2; 8 nucleotides align to TRBD1. CDR1 and CDR2 (germline): MGHRA, YSYEKL. V was pared by 6 bases and J by 8 bases, with 8 bases of the junction left unmatched. The CDR3 is 13 residues long. The DNA of the CDR3 is TGCGCCAGCAGGCGCACAGGGGGATACGGCTACACCTTC. Amino acid sequence: CASRRTGGYGYTF.

The sample holds a few counts of this clonotype. This chain joins TRBV7-8 and TRBJ2-1; 15 bases align to TRBD2. J was trimmed by 9 bases and V by 1 base; bases with no gene match: 13. This CDR3 has 19 amino acids. The germline gives CDR1 SGHVS, CDR2 FQNEAQ. The DNA for the CDR3 is TGTGCCAGCAGCTTAGTAAGGGCCCGGACTAGCGGGAGGGCCCGTGAGCAGTTCTTC. Amino acid sequence: CASSLVRARTSGRAREQFF.

V usage is TRBV24-1 and J usage is TRBJ2-1, with D possibly TRBD2 on 5 matching bases. Trimming removed 4 bases at V and 7 bases at J, with 10 bases between. The CDR3 sequence is 13 residues long. Germline CDR1 reads KGHDR; CDR2 reads SFDVKD. The CDR3, as DNA: TGTGCCACCAGTGAACTAGAGATGAATGAGCAGTTCTTC. It is translated as CATSELEMNEQFF.

This clonotype occurred once. The chain joins TRBV15 to TRBJ2-7, with D possibly being TRBD1 (5 bases). Germline V gene sequence: CDR1 LNHNV, CDR2 YYDKDF (reference sequence). Deletions cut 3 bases from V and 2 bases from J, with 11 bases between. CDR3 length equals 14 residues. Written as DNA, the CDR3 is TGTGCCACCAGCAGCCGACAGAGAACCTACGAGCAGTACTTC. Protein: CATSSRQRTYEQYF.

This clonotype was recorded many times. V usage is TRBV29-1 and J usage is TRBJ1-1; D unclear. The V gene's germline CDR1 is SQVTM and CDR2 ANQGSEA. CDR3 size: 11 residues. Between the trimmed V and J ends, which lost 0 bases and 5 bases, there was a span of 4 bases. Here the CDR3 reads CSVEDITEAFF. Written as DNA, the CDR3 is TGCAGCGTTGAAGATATTACTGAAGCTTTCTTT. The whole variable domain, remainder taken from reference TRBV29-1 and TRBJ1-1, is SAVISQKPSRDICQRGTSLTIQCQVDSQVTMMFWYRQQPGQSLTLIATANQGSEATYESGFVIDKFPISRPNLTFSTLTVSNMSPEDSSIYLCSVEDITEAFFGQGTRLTVV.

This clonotype has at least ten counts. The J gene is TRBJ2-1, the V gene TRBV9, with TRBD1 matching over 7 bases. Germline loops: CDR1 SGDLS, CDR2 YYNGEE. The trim removed 4 bases at V and 7 bases at J, leaving 14 bases unmatched. This CDR3 contains 16 residues. The CDR3 here is CASSPRQGKTWNEQFF. CDR3 sequence (DNA): TGTGCCAGCAGCCCCCGACAGGGTAAGACGTGGAATGAGCAGTTCTTC.

Written as DNA, the CDR3 is TGTGCCTGGAGTGCTCTAGCCAGCACAGATACGCAGTATTTT. It translates to CAWSALASTDTQYF. V gene TRBV30 combines with J gene TRBJ2-3; possible D gene TRBD2, 5 bases. V lost 1 base to trimming and J lost 0 bases, with 8 bases between them. The CDR3 covers 14 residues. Per germline, CDR1 GTSNPN and CDR2 SVGIG (reference sequence).

This clonotype was seen many times. J is TRBJ2-2 and V is TRBV7-9, with D perhaps TRBD2 (5 bases). The germline V gene encodes CDR1 SEHNR and CDR2 FQNEAQ (reference sequence). This CDR3 contains 12 residues. Trimming took 10 bases from V and 7 from J, leaving 13 bases between them. In DNA form, the CDR3 reads TGTGCCACGCGACGGGAAGACGGGGAGCTGTTTTTT. It encodes CATRREDGELFF. Combining the CDR3 with reference TRBV7-9 and TRBJ2-2 gives the whole variable domain DTGVSQNPRHKITKRGQNVTFRCDPISEHNRLYWYRQTLGQGPEFLTYFQNEAQLEKSRLLSDRFSAERPKGSFSTLEIQRTEQGDSAMYLCATRREDGELFFGEGSRLTVL.

There are many counts of this clonotype. In DNA form, the CDR3 reads TGCAGCGTTGGGGGGCAGACCTATGGCTACACCTTC. This gives the protein CSVGGQTYGYTF. V is TRBV29-1 and J is TRBJ1-2; D possibly corresponds to TRBD1 (6 bases). Per the germline V gene, CDR1 is SQVTM and CDR2 is ANQGSEA. This CDR3 spans 12 amino acids. V was trimmed by 4 bases and J by 4 bases, leaving 10 bases between them.

V usage is TRBV11-2 and J usage is TRBJ1-5, with 8 bases matching TRBD1. The CDR3 is made up of 14 amino acids. CDR1 is SGHAT and CDR2 is FQNNGV in the germline V gene. V lost 3 bases, J lost 7 bases, and 5 bases stayed unmatched. The CDR3 reads CASSLTGAGQPQHF. CDR3 sequence (DNA): TGTGCCAGCAGCTTGACAGGGGCAGGGCAGCCCCAGCATTTT.

The rearrangement joins TRBV24-1 to TRBJ2-1; the match to TRBD1 covers 7 bases. CDR3 size: 13 residues. Germline V CDR1 and CDR2: KGHDR, SFDVKD. The V gene end was trimmed by 6 bases and the J gene end by 9 bases; junction bases not matched to a gene: 7. CDR3 residues: CATSRQGLAEQFF. The CDR3, as DNA: TGTGCCACCAGTCGACAGGGATTGGCTGAGCAGTTCTTC.

This clonotype has just a few counts. CDR3 protein: CSADAGYQQYF. The CDR3 region has the DNA TGCAGTGCTGATGCAGGGTACCAGCAGTACTTC. The chain joins TRBV20-1 to TRBJ2-7, with a tentative D call TRBD1 (5 bases). This CDR3 spans 11 amino acids. Germline lookup yields CDR1 DFQATT and CDR2 SNEGSKA (reference sequence). V dropped 5 bases and J dropped 8 bases, with 13 bases sitting between them.

This clonotype was seen more than once but under ten times. CDR3 in amino acids: CSVERGIGEQYF. Here the CDR3 DNA reads TGCAGCGTTGAAAGGGGAATCGGGGAGCAGTACTTC. J is TRBJ2-7 and V is TRBV29-1, with D possibly matching TRBD1 (5 bases). CDR3 size: 12 residues. Between the trimmed V and J ends, which lost 2 bases and 7 bases, there was a span of 12 bases. The germline V gene has CDR1 SQVTM and CDR2 ANQGSEA.

This clonotype showed up just a few times. The V call is TRBV9, the J call TRBJ1-3; D remains ambiguous. CDR3 size: 14 residues. Germline values: CDR1 SGDLS, CDR2 YYNGEE. V was clipped by 2 bases and J by 0 bases, with 6 bases between them. This CDR3 is CASSVDYSGNTIYF. The CDR3, as DNA: TGTGCCAGCAGCGTGGATTACTCTGGAAACACCATATATTTT.

Only a few counts were recorded for this clonotype. The chain uses TRBV20-1 and TRBJ1-1, with D unresolved. Trimming took 3 bases from V and 1 from J, leaving 12 bases between them. Germline V gives CDR1 DFQATT, CDR2 SNEGSKA (reference sequence). The CDR3 sequence is 14 residues long. CDR3 DNA sequence: TGCAGTGCTAGGATCGGGGATGCGAACACTGAAGCTTTCTTT. Protein sequence: CSARIGDANTEAFF.

In this sample, this clonotype turned up a few times. The chain couples TRBV2 to TRBJ1-5, with D unclear. The CDR3 totals 14 residues. Germline loops: CDR1 SNHLY, CDR2 FYNNEI. Trimming removed 4 bases at V and 1 base at J, with 8 bases between. The CDR3 region is CASSAQVSNQPQHF. DNA for the CDR3: TGTGCCAGCAGTGCTCAGGTCAGCAATCAGCCCCAGCATTTT.